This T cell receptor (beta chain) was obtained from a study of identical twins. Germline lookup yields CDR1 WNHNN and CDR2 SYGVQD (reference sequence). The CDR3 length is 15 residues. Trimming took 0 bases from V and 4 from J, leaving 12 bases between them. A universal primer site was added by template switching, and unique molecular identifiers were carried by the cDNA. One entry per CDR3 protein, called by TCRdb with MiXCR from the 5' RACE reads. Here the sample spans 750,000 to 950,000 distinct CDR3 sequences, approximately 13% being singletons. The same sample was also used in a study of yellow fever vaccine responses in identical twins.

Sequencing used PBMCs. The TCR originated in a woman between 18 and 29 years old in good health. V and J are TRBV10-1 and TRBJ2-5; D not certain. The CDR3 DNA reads TGCGCCAGCAGTGAGTCGGCGCATGAGGTAGAGACCCAGTACTTC. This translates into CASSESAHEVETQYF.